A selection of T cell receptor beta chains follows, all from one sample in a study of cytomegalovirus exposure and HLA in healthy donors. The method was immunoSEQ multiplex PCR; TCRdb's version includes in-frame clones alone and lacks a portion of them. In the table there are approximately 140,000 clones, roughly 66% of which are singletons. Sequenced sample: PBMCs. These receptors were obtained from a woman aged 55-75 years in good health and CMV-seronegative. The CDR3 runs from the conserved cysteine through the conserved F or W. The D gene is left open where the match is weak. The size of a clone is reported for some rows only, either as once, few or many, or as a class for expanded clones.

v_gene,len,d_gene,j_gene,abundance,CDR3aa,CDR3nt
TRBV6-6,16,TRBD1,TRBJ1-6,.,CASSPGDSSYNSPLHF,TGTGCCAGCAGCCCGGGGGACAGCTCCTATAATTCACCCCTCCACTTT
TRBV5-1,15,TRBD2,TRBJ2-3,once,CASSPQRGNTDTQYF,TGCGCCAGCAGCCCTCAGCGGGGCAACACAGATACGCAGTATTTT
TRBV28,15,TRBD1,TRBJ2-1,.,CASIPGDSSYNEQFF,TGTGCCAGCATCCCCGGGGACAGCTCCTACAATGAGCAGTTCTTC
TRBV6-5,14,.,TRBJ1-2,once,CASRRALFIGGYTF,TGTGCCAGCCGCAGGGCCCTATTCATCGGTGGCTACACCTTC
TRBV19,14,TRBD2,TRBJ2-2,.,CASSSLAGAGELFF,TGTGCCAGTAGTTCTCTAGCGGGGGCCGGGGAGCTGTTTTTT
TRBV6-1,13,TRBD2,TRBJ2-1,.,CVGASGRENEQFF,TGTGTAGGGGCTAGCGGGAGAGAAAATGAGCAGTTCTTC
TRBV2,14,.,TRBJ2-5,.,CASKFDRGAETQYF,TGTGCCAGCAAGTTCGACCGGGGGGCAGAGACCCAGTACTTC
TRBV11-2,13,.,TRBJ1-1,.,CASSLGRNTEAFF,TGTGCCAGCAGCTTAGGCAGGAACACTGAAGCTTTCTTT
TRBV27,14,.,TRBJ1-4,.,CASSFRGLNEKLFF,TGTGCCAGCAGTTTCCGGGGTCTTAATGAAAAACTGTTTTTT
TRBV7-6,18,TRBD1,TRBJ1-2,.,CASSSRGDRGSNNYGYTF,TGTGCCAGCAGCTCACGAGGGGACAGGGGTTCGAACAACTATGGCTACACCTTC
TRBV2,16,TRBD2,TRBJ2-7,.,CASSLWTSGGAGEQYF,TGTGCCAGCAGTCTTTGGACTAGCGGGGGGGCCGGCGAGCAGTACTTC
TRBV28,14,TRBD1,TRBJ2-7,.,CASKETGLTYEQYF,TGTGCCAGCAAAGAGACAGGGCTAACCTACGAGCAGTACTTC
TRBV5-1,19,.,TRBJ2-6,.,CASSLSTGTRLAGANVLTF,TGCGCCAGCAGCCTCTCGACAGGAACCCGGCTGGCTGGGGCCAACGTCCTGACTTTC
TRBV5-1,16,TRBD2,TRBJ2-3,.,CASSLDPSGRADTQYF,TGCGCCAGCAGCTTGGATCCTAGCGGGAGGGCAGATACGCAGTATTTT
TRBV4-3,14,TRBD1,TRBJ2-1,few,CASSHLGQGAKQFF,TGCGCCAGCAGCCATCTTGGACAGGGGGCAAAGCAGTTCTTC
TRBV5-1,14,TRBD1,TRBJ1-1,.,CASSGQGGNTEAFF,TGCGCCAGCTCGGGACAGGGCGGGAACACTGAAGCTTTCTTT
TRBV9,15,TRBD2,TRBJ2-3,.,CASSSSGGFADTQYF,TGTGCCAGCAGCTCCTCGGGGGGATTTGCAGATACGCAGTATTTT
TRBV5-4,15,TRBD2,TRBJ2-5,.,CASSLSGGAGETQYF,TGTGCCAGCAGCCTTAGCGGGGGGGCTGGGGAGACCCAGTACTTC
TRBV5-1,13,TRBD1,TRBJ1-2,.,CASSSGTGSGYTF,TGCGCCAGCAGCTCCGGGACAGGGAGCGGCTACACCTTC
TRBV6-1,13,.,TRBJ1-5,.,CASGGSRDQPQHF,TGTGCCAGCGGGGGCAGTCGGGATCAGCCCCAGCATTTT
TRBV25-1,15,TRBD1,TRBJ2-1,.,CASSELDRDSNEQFF,TGTGCCAGCAGTGAACTCGACCGGGACAGCAATGAGCAGTTCTTC
TRBV19,17,TRBD1,TRBJ2-3,.,CASSPGQQLSSTDTQYF,TGTGCCAGTAGCCCGGGACAGCAATTATCTAGCACAGATACGCAGTATTTT
TRBV28,12,.,TRBJ2-3,few,CASSLNRDTQYF,TGTGCCAGCAGTTTAAATAGAGATACGCAGTATTTT
TRBV7-6,12,TRBD1,TRBJ2-7,few,CASSSNRGEQYF,TGTGCCAGCAGCTCTAACAGGGGCGAGCAGTACTTC
TRBV11-2,15,.,TRBJ2-5,.,CASSLNHRGGETQYF,TGTGCCAGCAGCTTGAATCACAGGGGGGGCGAGACCCAGTACTTC
TRBV27,14,.,TRBJ2-1,.,CASSISGYYNEQFF,TGTGCCAGCAGTATTAGCGGTTACTACAATGAGCAGTTCTTC
TRBV9,13,TRBD2,TRBJ2-4,few,CASSVAGGNIQYF,TGTGCCAGCAGCGTAGCGGGGGGAAACATTCAGTACTTC